Below are 28 T cell receptor beta chains sequenced from a single sample in a study of cytomegalovirus exposure and HLA in healthy donors. With 60 Vbeta and 13 Jbeta primers, the PCR was carried out. The protocol was immunoSEQ multiplex PCR, while the TCRdb copy is restricted to in-frame clones and leaves out a portion. The repertoire holds under 200,000 clones, 81% seen once, with 3.4% in the top ten. Sample: PBMCs. Source of these receptors: a man aged 35 to 55 in good health and CMV-seropositive.

This clone turned up a few times. The genes are TRBV18 and TRBJ2-7; possible D gene TRBD2, 5 bases. In germline, CDR1 is KGHSH, CDR2 LQKENI. V shed 6 bases and J shed 4 bases, with 13 bases lying between them. The CDR3 has 13 residues. This CDR3 reads CASSRGLIYEQYF. CDR3 nucleotides: TGTGCCAGCTCCCGAGGGTTGATATACGAGCAGTACTTC.

The chain recombines TRBV5-4 with TRBJ2-7; 7 bases are shared with TRBD2. Germline lookup yields CDR1 SGHNT and CDR2 YYREEE (reference sequence). The V gene end was trimmed by 4 bases and the J gene end by 9 bases; junction bases not matched to a gene: 10. The CDR3 length is 13 residues. CDR3 in amino acids: CASSPREGLGQYF. The CDR3 nucleotides read TGTGCCAGCAGCCCCAGGGAGGGGCTAGGGCAGTACTTC.

The chain combines TRBV10-3 with TRBJ1-6, with 8 bases lining up with TRBD1. V lost 3 bases and J lost 5; bases outside the gene matches: 6. Germline CDR1 and CDR2: ENHRY and SYGVKD. This CDR3 is built from 16 residues. The CDR3 is CAISDTGGSDNSPLHF. CDR3 bases: TGTGCCATCAGTGACACAGGGGGAAGTGATAATTCACCCCTCCACTTT.

The chain uses TRBV4-3 and TRBJ2-3; perhaps TRBD2 as D (5 bases). Per the germline V gene, CDR1 is LGHNA and CDR2 is YSLEER. Between the trimmed V and J ends, which lost 1 base and 4 bases, there was a span of 9 bases. The CDR3 runs to 14 residues. The CDR3 sequence is CASSQVLEADTQYF. CDR3 DNA: TGCGCCAGCAGCCAAGTGCTGGAGGCAGATACGCAGTATTTT.

The chain joins TRBV7-7 to TRBJ2-5; 11 nucleotides match TRBD2. J lost 4 bases, V lost 5 bases, and 9 bases had no gene match. This CDR3 contains 16 residues. The germline V gene encodes CDR1 SSHAT and CDR2 FNYEAQ (reference sequence). The CDR3 is CASSPRSGRVVETQYF. The CDR3 bases are TGTGCCAGCAGCCCACGTAGCGGGAGGGTAGTAGAGACCCAGTACTTC.

The chain employs TRBV15 and TRBJ2-1; 9 bases agree with TRBD2. Germline CDR1 LNHNV, CDR2 YYDKDF (reference sequence). The CDR3 loop spans 18 amino acids. Germline trimming cut 3 bases from V and 3 bases from J; bases unmatched to any gene: 12. CDR3 in DNA: TGTGCCACCAGCAGCGAGTGGCTAGCGGGAAAAAACTACAATGAGCAGTTCTTC. Translation gives CATSSEWLAGKNYNEQFF.

This rearrangement joins TRBV7-6 to TRBJ1-3; D uncertain. Trimming left V 3 bases short and J 2 bases short, with 11 bases between. This CDR3 comprises 15 residues. The germline V gene encodes CDR1 SGHVS and CDR2 FNYEAQ. CDR3: CASSFSDGAGNTIYF. For the CDR3, the DNA is TGTGCCAGCAGCTTTTCGGATGGAGCTGGAAACACCATATATTTT.

This chain uses TRBV29-1 with TRBJ1-2, with D maybe TRBD1 (5 bases). The CDR3 is made up of 12 amino acids. Germline assignment: CDR1 SQVTM and CDR2 ANQGSEA. V lost 6 bases to trimming and J lost 9 bases, with 17 bases between them. The CDR3 spells CSVLDGASSYTF. Written as DNA, the CDR3 is TGCAGCGTCCTCGATGGGGCGAGCAGCTACACCTTC.

About this clone itself: The junction differs from germline at one of its ends, possibly a read error. The rearrangement uses TRBV29-1 and TRBJ1-2; 8 positions agree with TRBD1. Germline V gene lookup returns CDR1 SQVTM and CDR2 ANQGSEA. This CDR3 is 15 amino acids long. CDR3 DNA sequence: TGCAGCTTTGACAGGGGTAGGATTTGGAACTATGGCTACACCTTC. This codes for CSFDRGRIWNYGYTF.

The chain employs TRBV7-2 and TRBJ2-5, with 7 nucleotides matching TRBD2. Germline assignment: CDR1 SGHTA and CDR2 FQGNSA. The CDR3 loop spans 14 amino acids. V shed 7 bases, J shed 5 bases, and the junction held 10 bases outside the gene matches. CDR3 nucleotides: TGTGCCAGCACCCCGGGAGGCCCGCAGGAGACCCAGTACTTC. Translation gives CASTPGGPQETQYF.

The chain is built from TRBV27 and TRBJ1-2, with a tentative D call TRBD1 (6 bases). Trimming took 5 bases from V and 3 from J, leaving 13 bases between them. The CDR3 consists of 14 residues. CDR1 MNHEY and CDR2 SMNVEV come from the germline V gene (reference sequence). The CDR3 spells CASSPRGGYYGYTF. The CDR3 DNA reads as TGTGCCAGCAGTCCCCGCGGGGGCTACTATGGCTACACCTTC.

V is TRBV5-1 and J is TRBJ1-1; no firm D call. CDR3 length equals 14 residues. Trimming shortened V by 5 bases and J by 0 bases, and 11 bases separated the two germline ends. Germline assignment: CDR1 SGHRS and CDR2 YFSETQ. CDR3 DNA: TGCGCCAGCAGAGTTTACGCTATGAACACTGAAGCTTTCTTT. Translation: CASRVYAMNTEAFF.

The V call is TRBV7-9, the J call TRBJ2-1, with D possibly matching TRBD2 (6 bases). The CDR3 spans 17 residues. The V gene's germline CDR1 is SEHNR and CDR2 FQNEAQ (reference sequence). V lost 5 bases and J 3 bases, leaving 20 bases between the germline ends. DNA for the CDR3: TGTGCCAGCAGCCAGCAAGAAGGAGCGGGCCTCTACAATGAGCAGTTCTTC. Translation: CASSQQEGAGLYNEQFF.

The chain is built from TRBV29-1 and TRBJ1-2; no clear D gene. This CDR3 is 14 amino acids long. The germline V gene has CDR1 SQVTM and CDR2 ANQGSEA. V was clipped by 3 bases and J by 4 bases, with 15 bases between them. The CDR3 spells CSVDAYKSGYGYTF. In DNA, the CDR3 is TGCAGCGTTGACGCTTACAAGTCTGGCTATGGCTACACCTTC.

The chain couples TRBV4-1 to TRBJ1-1; 7 bases fit TRBD1. In germline, CDR1 is MGHRA, CDR2 YSYEKL. The CDR3 contains 15 residues. V trimming: 5 bases; J trimming: 0 bases; junction bases outside the gene matches: 6. Here the CDR3 DNA reads TGCGCCAGCAGCGCAGAACAGGGGATGAACACTGAAGCTTTCTTT. As protein: CASSAEQGMNTEAFF.

In this sample, this clone turned up a few times. The rearrangement links TRBV2 to TRBJ2-7, with 7 positions matching TRBD1. The CDR3 is 12 amino acids. The trim removed 8 bases at V and 3 bases at J, leaving 4 bases unmatched. Germline CDR1 is SNHLY and CDR2 is FYNNEI. The CDR3 sequence: CASGTASYEQYF. In DNA form, the CDR3 reads TGTGCCAGCGGGACAGCTAGCTACGAGCAGTACTTC.

The chain links TRBV7-2 to TRBJ2-1; TRBD2 might be the D (5 bases). The CDR3 extends over 13 amino acids. V was clipped by 0 bases and J by 15 bases, with 15 bases between them. The V gene's germline CDR1 is SGHTA and CDR2 FQGNSA. The CDR3 sequence is CASSLALLGERFF. CDR3 nucleotide sequence: TGTGCCAGCAGCTTAGCGTTACTGGGAGAACGGTTCTTC.

This chain uses TRBV5-1 with TRBJ1-2; D is perhaps TRBD1 (5 bases). Deletions cut 1 base from V and 4 bases from J, with 11 bases between. The germline V gene has CDR1 SGHRS and CDR2 YFSETQ. The CDR3 consists of 14 residues. Here the CDR3 DNA reads TGCGCCAGCAGCTTGTCGACCAGGGCCTATGGCTACACCTTC. Its protein is CASSLSTRAYGYTF.

J is TRBJ2-3 and V is TRBV7-6, with D uncertain. The length of the CDR3 is 13 residues. V lost 0 bases to trimming and J lost 3 bases, with 4 bases between them. Per the germline V gene, CDR1 is SGHVS and CDR2 is FNYEAQ. The CDR3, as DNA: TGTGCCAGCAGCTTAGCCCGTACAGATACGCAGTATTTT. Its protein is CASSLARTDTQYF.

The V call is TRBV10-3, the J call TRBJ2-2; D might be TRBD2 (5 bases). The CDR3 has 14 amino acids. The germline V and J ends were trimmed by 6 bases and 1 base, with 9 bases remaining between them. Germline values: CDR1 ENHRY, CDR2 SYGVKD. The CDR3 sequence: CAISRTENTGELFF. The CDR3 bases are TGTGCCATCAGCAGGACTGAGAACACCGGGGAGCTGTTTTTT.

This clone was detected a few times. The chain uses TRBV7-2 and TRBJ2-7; D possibly corresponds to TRBD2 (5 bases). V lost 3 bases to trimming and J lost 0 bases, with 12 bases between them. The CDR3 consists of 15 residues. CDR1 SGHTA and CDR2 FQGNSA come from the germline V gene. Written as DNA, the CDR3 is TGTGCCAGCAGCTTCCAGGACTTGAGCTCCTACGAGCAGTACTTC. Residues: CASSFQDLSSYEQYF.

The chain uses TRBV6-6 and TRBJ2-7, with 10 positions matching TRBD1. Germline-derived CDR1 and CDR2 are MNHNY and SVGAGI (reference sequence). The CDR3 is 14 amino acids. Trimming took 6 bases from V and 4 from J; bases not matched to a gene: 6. The CDR3 reads CASRPGTGAYEQYF. Here the CDR3 DNA reads TGTGCCAGCAGACCCGGGACAGGGGCGTACGAGCAGTACTTC.

The chain recombines TRBV28 with TRBJ1-5; 8 nucleotides agree with TRBD1. V lost 6 bases and J lost 6; bases outside the gene matches: 13. CDR1 and CDR2 (germline): MDHEN, SYDVKM. CDR3 length: 16 amino acids. In DNA form, the CDR3 reads TGTGCCAGCAGGGGACCCCGTACAGGGGGATTTCAGCCCCAGCATTTT. Translating it yields CASRGPRTGGFQPQHF.

The chain uses TRBV7-4 and TRBJ1-2; TRBD1 matches at 10 bases. The V segment lost 5 bases and the J segment 5 bases; nucleotides outside the gene matches: 11. The CDR3 has 16 amino acids. Germline CDR1 is SGHVT and CDR2 is SQSDAQ. CDR3 in amino acids: CASSQSTGGEVYGYTF. In DNA form, the CDR3 reads TGTGCCAGCAGCCAGTCGACAGGGGGCGAAGTTTATGGCTACACCTTC.

The rearrangement links TRBV6-6 to TRBJ1-6, with TRBD1 as a possible D gene (5 bases). Germline CDR1 and CDR2: MNHNY and SVGAGI (reference sequence). The CDR3 spans 16 residues. V was clipped by 2 bases and J by 7 bases, with 15 bases between them. The DNA for the CDR3 is TGTGCCAGCAGTTACCCATCCGGTGGGGCAAATTCACCCCTCCACTTT. Protein sequence: CASSYPSGGANSPLHF.

The chain carries TRBV5-1 and TRBJ2-1; 15 nucleotides align to TRBD2. Germline values: CDR1 SGHRS, CDR2 YFSETQ. This CDR3 region has 16 residues. Germline trimming cut 3 bases from V and 7 bases from J; bases unmatched to any gene: 5. CDR3 in DNA: TGCGCCAGCAGCTGGACTAGCGGGAGGGCCGTGAATGAGCAGTTCTTC. Translated: CASSWTSGRAVNEQFF.

V gene TRBV5-5 combines with J gene TRBJ2-7; 12 nucleotides agree with TRBD2. From germline, CDR1 is SGHKS and CDR2 YYEKEE (reference sequence). CDR3 size: 14 residues. The V and J ends lost 4 bases and 2 bases, in that order; junction bases with no gene match: 1. CDR3 sequence (DNA): TGTGCCAGCAGCCGGACTAGCGGGACCTACGAGCAGTACTTC. Protein: CASSRTSGTYEQYF.

This clone was recorded once. V and J are TRBV4-3 and TRBJ2-7, with 10 nucleotides matching TRBD2. With 0 bases clipped from V and 6 bases from J, the junction kept 14 bases outside the gene matches. Per germline, CDR1 LGHNA and CDR2 YSLEER. The CDR3 is 18 amino acids. CDR3: CASSQDPPGLAVVPEQYF. The CDR3 nucleotides are TGCGCCAGCAGCCAAGACCCCCCCGGACTAGCGGTCGTCCCCGAGCAGTACTTC.